This TCR beta chain was identified in a study of PD-1 blockade in mismatch repair-deficient tumors. V was pared by 5 bases and J by 8 bases, with 11 bases of the junction left unmatched. In germline, CDR1 is SGHNT, CDR2 YENEEA. This CDR3 has 14 amino acids. Method: immunoSEQ multiplex PCR; TCRdb's copy keeps in-frame clones and lacks some. This table has more than 40,000 clones, roughly 80% appearing once. Here the sequenced sample was peripheral blood, taken approximately 18 weeks after starting pembrolizumab. The chain couples TRBV11-3 to TRBJ1-2; TRBD1 agrees at 7 bases. The receptor was isolated from an adult with mismatch repair-deficient cancer. As DNA, the CDR3 is TGTGCCAGCAGCCACCTGACAGGGCCTGTCGGCTACACCTTC. This codes for CASSHLTGPVGYTF.